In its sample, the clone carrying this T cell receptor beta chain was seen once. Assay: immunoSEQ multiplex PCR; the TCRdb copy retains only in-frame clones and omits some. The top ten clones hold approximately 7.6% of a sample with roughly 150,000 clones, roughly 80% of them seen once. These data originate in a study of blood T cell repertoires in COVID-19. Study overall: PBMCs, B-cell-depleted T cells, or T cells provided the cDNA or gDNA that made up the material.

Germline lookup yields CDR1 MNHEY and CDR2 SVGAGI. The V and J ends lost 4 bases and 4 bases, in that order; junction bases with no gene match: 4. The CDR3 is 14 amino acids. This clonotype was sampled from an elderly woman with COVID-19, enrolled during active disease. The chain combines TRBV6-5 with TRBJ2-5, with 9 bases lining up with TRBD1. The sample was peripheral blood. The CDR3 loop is CASSSYRGRETQYF. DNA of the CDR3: TGTGCCAGCAGTTCCTACAGGGGGCGAGAGACCCAGTACTTC.